The TCR beta chain described here comes from a study of blood T cell repertoires in COVID-19. Study summary: Collection of acute and convalescent COVID-19 samples took place in the United States, Italy and Spain. In each case, the material was cDNA or gDNA derived from T cells, B-cell-depleted T cells, or PBMCs.

The CDR3 consists of 14 residues. Germline V gene sequence: CDR1 MDHEN, CDR2 SYDVKM. Trimming shortened V by 2 bases and J by 6 bases, and 14 bases separated the two germline ends. Per the authors' pipeline: Amplification of reference gene primers provided the estimated nucleated cell counts. The table came from immunoSEQ multiplex PCR; TCRdb's copy has only in-frame clones and leaves some out. V and J calls and clone size follow that table, whereas D and trimming were derived from the DNA. The sample contains roughly 60,000 clones, over 75% of which appear only once. The chain carries TRBV28 and TRBJ2-7; no firm D call. The sample consisted of peripheral blood. The clonotype was recovered from a human donor in a cohort sampled during active COVID-19. The CDR3: CASSLAGFVSEQYF. In nucleotides, the CDR3 is TGTGCCAGCAGTTTAGCCGGGTTCGTAAGCGAGCAGTACTTC.